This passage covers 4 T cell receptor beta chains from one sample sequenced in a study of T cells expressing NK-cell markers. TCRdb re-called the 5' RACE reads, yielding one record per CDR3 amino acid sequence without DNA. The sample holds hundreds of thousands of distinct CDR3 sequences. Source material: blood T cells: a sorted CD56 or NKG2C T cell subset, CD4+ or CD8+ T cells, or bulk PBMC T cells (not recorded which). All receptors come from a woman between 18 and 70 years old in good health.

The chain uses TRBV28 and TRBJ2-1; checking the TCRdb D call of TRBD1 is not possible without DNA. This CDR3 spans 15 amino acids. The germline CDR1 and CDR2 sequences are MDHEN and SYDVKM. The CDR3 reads CASISLGGPVSEQFF.

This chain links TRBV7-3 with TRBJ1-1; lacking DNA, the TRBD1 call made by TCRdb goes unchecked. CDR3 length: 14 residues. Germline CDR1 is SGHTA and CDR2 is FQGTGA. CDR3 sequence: CASSLTSRGTEAFF.

The chain's CDR3 is CASSTPGTAKETQYF. V gene TRBV28 combines with J gene TRBJ2-5; the TRBD1 assignment by TCRdb is unverifiable without DNA. This CDR3 comprises 15 residues. Germline-derived CDR1 and CDR2 are MDHEN and SYDVKM.

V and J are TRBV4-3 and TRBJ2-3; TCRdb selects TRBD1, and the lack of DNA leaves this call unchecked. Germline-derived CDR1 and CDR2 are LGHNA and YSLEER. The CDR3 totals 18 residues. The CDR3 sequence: CASSLSPATASGTDTQYF.